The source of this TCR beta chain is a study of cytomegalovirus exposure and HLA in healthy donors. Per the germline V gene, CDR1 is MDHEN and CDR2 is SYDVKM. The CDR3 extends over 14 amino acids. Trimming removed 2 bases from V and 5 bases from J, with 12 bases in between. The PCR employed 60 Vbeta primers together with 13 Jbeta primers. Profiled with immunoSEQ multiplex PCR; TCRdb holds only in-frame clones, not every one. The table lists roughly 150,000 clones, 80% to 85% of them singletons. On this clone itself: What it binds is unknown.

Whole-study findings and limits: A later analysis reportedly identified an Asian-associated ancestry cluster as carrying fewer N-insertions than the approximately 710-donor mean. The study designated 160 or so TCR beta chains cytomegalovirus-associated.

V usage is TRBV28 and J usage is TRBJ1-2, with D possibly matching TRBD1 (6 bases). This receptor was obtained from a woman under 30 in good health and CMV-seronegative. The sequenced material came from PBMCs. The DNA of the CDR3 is TGTGCCAGCAGTTTAGCAGGGGCAGGGTATGGCTACACCTTC. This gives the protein CASSLAGAGYGYTF.